This entry lists 2 T cell receptor beta chains sequenced from one sample in a study of blood T cells in healthy people across ages. For the second PCR, which ran for roughly 6 to 11 cycles, a sample-barcoded 5' primer and a J-beta primer mix were used. Via MiXCR, TCRdb re-called the 5' RACE reads, giving one row per CDR3 protein. Among 1.4 million to 1.5 million distinct CDR3 sequences listed, approximately 40% were seen once. Sequencing was performed on blood. The receptors here all came from a woman in her late teens or twenties in good health.

This sequence joins TRBV29-1 and TRBJ2-4; TRBD1 agrees at 8 bases. Germline CDR1 and CDR2: SQVTM and ANQGSEA. The V and J ends lost 5 bases and 8 bases, in that order; junction bases with no gene match: 14. This CDR3 has 15 amino acids. The DNA for the CDR3 is TGCAGCGTTTTGAGGGGACAGGTGGAAAAGGACATTCAGTACTTC. Its translation is CSVLRGQVEKDIQYF.

This chain links TRBV3-1 with TRBJ1-2; D not certain. Between the trimmed V and J ends, which lost 4 bases and 0 bases, there was a span of 18 bases. This CDR3 contains 17 residues. Germline CDR1 LGHDT, CDR2 YNNKEL (reference sequence). The CDR3 protein is CASSPSLGGSTNYGYTF. CDR3 nucleotide sequence: TGTGCCAGCAGCCCCTCCTTAGGAGGCTCGACTAACTATGGCTACACCTTC.